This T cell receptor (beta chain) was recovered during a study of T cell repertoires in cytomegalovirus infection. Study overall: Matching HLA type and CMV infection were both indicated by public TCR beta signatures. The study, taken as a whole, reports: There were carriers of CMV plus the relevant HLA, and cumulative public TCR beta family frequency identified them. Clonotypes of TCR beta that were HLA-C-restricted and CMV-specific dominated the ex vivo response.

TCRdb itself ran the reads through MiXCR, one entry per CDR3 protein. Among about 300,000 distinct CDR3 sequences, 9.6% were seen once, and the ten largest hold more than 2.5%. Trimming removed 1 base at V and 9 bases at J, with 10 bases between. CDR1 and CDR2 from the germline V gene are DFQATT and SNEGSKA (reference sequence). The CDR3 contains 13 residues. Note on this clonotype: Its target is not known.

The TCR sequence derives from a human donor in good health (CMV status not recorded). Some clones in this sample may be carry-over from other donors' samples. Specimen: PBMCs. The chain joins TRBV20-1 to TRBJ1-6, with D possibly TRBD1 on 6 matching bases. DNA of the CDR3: TGCAGTGCTAGAGCGGGGGGCGGTTCACCCCTCCACTTT. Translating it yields CSARAGGGSPLHF.